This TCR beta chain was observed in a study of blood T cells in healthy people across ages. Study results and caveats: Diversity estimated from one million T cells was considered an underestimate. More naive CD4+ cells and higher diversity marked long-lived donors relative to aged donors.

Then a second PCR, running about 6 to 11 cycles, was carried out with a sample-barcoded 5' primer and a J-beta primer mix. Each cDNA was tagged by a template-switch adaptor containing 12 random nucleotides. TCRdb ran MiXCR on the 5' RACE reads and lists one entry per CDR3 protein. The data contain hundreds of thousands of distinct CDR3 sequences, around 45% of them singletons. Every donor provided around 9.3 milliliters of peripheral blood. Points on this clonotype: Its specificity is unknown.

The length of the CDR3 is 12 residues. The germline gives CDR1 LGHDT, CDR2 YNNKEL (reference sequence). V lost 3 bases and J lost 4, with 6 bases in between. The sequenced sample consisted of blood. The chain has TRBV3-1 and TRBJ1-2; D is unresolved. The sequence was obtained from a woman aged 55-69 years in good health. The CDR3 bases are TGTGCCAGCAGCCAGAGCCTCTATGGCTACACCTTC. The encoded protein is CASSQSLYGYTF.